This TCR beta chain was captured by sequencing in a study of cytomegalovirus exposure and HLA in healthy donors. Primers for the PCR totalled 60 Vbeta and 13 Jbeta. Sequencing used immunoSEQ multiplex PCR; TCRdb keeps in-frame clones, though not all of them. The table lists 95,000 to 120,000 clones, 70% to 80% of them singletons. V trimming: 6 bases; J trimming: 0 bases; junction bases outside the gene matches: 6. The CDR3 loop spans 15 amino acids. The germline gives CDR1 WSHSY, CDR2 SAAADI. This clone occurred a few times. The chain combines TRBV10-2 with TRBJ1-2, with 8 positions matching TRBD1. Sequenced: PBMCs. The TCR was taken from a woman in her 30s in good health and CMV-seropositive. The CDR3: CASSQDRGPNYGYTF. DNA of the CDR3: TGCGCCAGCAGCCAAGACAGGGGACCTAACTATGGCTACACCTTC.